These T cell receptor beta chains were read from a single sample in a study of T cell repertoires in cytomegalovirus infection. In TCRdb, the reads were re-called with MiXCR into one record per CDR3 protein. Of 60,000 to 75,000 distinct CDR3 sequences detected, about 29% appear once; the ten largest clones hold roughly 60%. Their antigens remain unidentified. This specimen consisted of CD8+ T cells from cultured PBMCs, obtained from culture after CMV antigen stimulation. These receptors all come from a human donor in good health (CMV status not recorded). Some clones in this sample may be carry-over from other donors' samples. Each CDR3 is given with its conserved first and last residue. Each record gives: CDR3 DNA, CDR3 protein, J gene, CDR3 length, D gene, clone size, V gene. D genes are given only for firm matches. Part of the rows lack a size; the others show once, few, many or a class for expanded clones.

cdr3_nt: TGTGCCAGCAGGGATCCGGGACAGGCCTTGTTCTATGGCTACACCTTC; cdr3_aa: CASRDPGQALFYGYTF; j_call: TRBJ1-2; cdr3_length: 16; d_call: TRBD1; clone_size: many; v_call: TRBV7-9
cdr3_nt: TGTGCCAGCAGTCTCGCAGATACGCAGTATTTT; cdr3_aa: CASSLADTQYF; j_call: TRBJ2-3; cdr3_length: 11; d_call: .; clone_size: few; v_call: TRBV12-3/TRBV12-4
cdr3_nt: TGCAGCGTTGAAACCGGACTAGCGTTTGAGCAGTTCTTC; cdr3_aa: CSVETGLAFEQFF; j_call: TRBJ2-1; cdr3_length: 13; d_call: TRBD2; clone_size: .; v_call: TRBV29-1
cdr3_nt: TGTGCCAGCAGCTTAGCGGGAACAGGGAGTGAAGCTTTCTTT; cdr3_aa: CASSLAGTGSEAFF; j_call: TRBJ1-1; cdr3_length: 14; d_call: .; clone_size: few; v_call: TRBV7-2
cdr3_nt: TGTGCCAGCAGTCCCCAGGGTCCCAACTATGGCTACACCTTC; cdr3_aa: CASSPQGPNYGYTF; j_call: TRBJ1-2; cdr3_length: 14; d_call: .; clone_size: .; v_call: TRBV2
cdr3_nt: TGTGCCAGCAGCTTGGTTCGGGGACTTGTCAATGAGCAGTTCTTC; cdr3_aa: CASSLVRGLVNEQFF; j_call: TRBJ2-1; cdr3_length: 15; d_call: .; clone_size: .; v_call: TRBV5-6
cdr3_nt: TGTGCCAGCAGCTTAGGTCCCGCGCCGAGGGCTTTCTTT; cdr3_aa: CASSLGPAPRAFF; j_call: TRBJ1-1; cdr3_length: 13; d_call: .; clone_size: .; v_call: TRBV7-9
cdr3_nt: TGTGCCAGCAGCTTACAGGGGGCGTTGGGTCAGCCCCAGCATTTT; cdr3_aa: CASSLQGALGQPQHF; j_call: TRBJ1-5; cdr3_length: 15; d_call: TRBD1; clone_size: .; v_call: TRBV7-2
cdr3_nt: TGTGCCAGCAGTTTTACCCGAGCTCAGTTCAAGTTGTCGGGCTACACCTTC; cdr3_aa: CASSFTRAQFKLSGYTF; j_call: TRBJ1-2; cdr3_length: 17; d_call: .; clone_size: .; v_call: TRBV27
cdr3_nt: TGCGCCAGCAGAGGTGGTAGCGGGGGGTTTACAGATACGCAGTATTTT; cdr3_aa: CASRGGSGGFTDTQYF; j_call: TRBJ2-3; cdr3_length: 16; d_call: TRBD2; clone_size: many; v_call: TRBV5-1
cdr3_nt: TGTGCCAGCAGCCCCACGGGACCTCACTACGAGCAGTACTTC; cdr3_aa: CASSPTGPHYEQYF; j_call: TRBJ2-7; cdr3_length: 14; d_call: .; clone_size: .; v_call: TRBV7-3
cdr3_nt: TGTGCCAGCAGCTTTGGTGAAACAGGGTTCACCTATGGCTACACCTTC; cdr3_aa: CASSFGETGFTYGYTF; j_call: TRBJ1-2; cdr3_length: 16; d_call: .; clone_size: many; v_call: TRBV12-3/TRBV12-4
cdr3_nt: TGCGCCAGCAGCCCAGGGGAGGGTGACTATGGCTACACCTTC; cdr3_aa: CASSPGEGDYGYTF; j_call: TRBJ1-2; cdr3_length: 14; d_call: .; clone_size: few; v_call: TRBV4-3
cdr3_nt: TGTGCCAGCAGTTCCCCGGTGAGTGAAGCTTTCTTT; cdr3_aa: CASSSPVSEAFF; j_call: TRBJ1-1; cdr3_length: 12; d_call: .; clone_size: many; v_call: TRBV6-6
cdr3_nt: TGCGCCAGCAGCTCGGGACAGGGGGCTGATGAGCAGTACTTC; cdr3_aa: CASSSGQGADEQYF; j_call: TRBJ2-7; cdr3_length: 14; d_call: TRBD1; clone_size: .; v_call: TRBV5-1